This T cell receptor beta chain is from a study of T cell repertoires in cytomegalovirus infection (dated by TCRdb to the late 2010s). Study-wide context: Donor HLA type was relevant to the analysis, because carriage of CMV infection together with the matching HLA type was indicated by public TCR beta signatures.

Note on this clonotype: Its antigen remains unidentified. No base quality information exists; no much larger clone differs at one position.

TCRdb lists the instrument as Illumina HiSeq 1500. The public sequencing data were trimmed at Q25 with fastp and processed into clonotypes with MiXCR by TCRdb, which kept only in-frame beta chains. Under each unique CDR3 protein, matching rows form one entry showing the most common genes and DNA. Counted in this sample were under 800,000 distinct CDR3 sequences; 20% to 25% of them appeared once. Roughly 8% of the sample is in the top ten clones. The CDR3 goes from the cysteine to the phenylalanine over 14 residues. Only CDR3 DNA remains: 42 bases, in frame from the first base. The trim is 5 bases for V and 7 bases for J, with a gap of 15 bases between the germline ends. CDR1 and CDR2 (SEHNR, FQNEAQ) derive from the germline V gene (reference sequence). Overall study results and their limits: In both this cohort and an independent cohort of more than 350 donors, the cumulative frequency of public TCR beta family members distinguished carriers of CMV infection plus the relevant HLA type. The ex vivo response was dominated by HLA-C-restricted CMV-specific TCR beta clonotypes, which also provided the single most frequent clonotype in two of eight donors.

This sequence was found in a human donor in good health (CMV status not recorded). Some clones in this sample may be carry-over from other donors' samples. The specimen sequenced was CD8+ T cells from PBMCs. The rearranged segments are TRBV7-9 and TRBJ2-1; the D gene is possibly TRBD1 or TRBD2, each agreeing over 5 bases. The CDR3 protein sequence reads: CASSGRDRKNEQFF. The DNA is as follows: TGTGCCAGCAGCGGACGGGACCGTAAGAATGAGCAGTTCTTC.